Listed here are 23 T cell receptor beta chains from one sample, sequenced in a study of blood T cell repertoires in COVID-19. Clones were read by immunoSEQ multiplex PCR, and TCRdb kept only the in-frame ones, dropping some. The sample gives approximately 180,000 clones, roughly 84% of which show up once; approximately 16% is in the top ten. Sequencing was performed on PBMCs or T cells enriched from blood (not recorded which). Source of these receptors: a man aged 45-60 years who had recovered from COVID-19.

The DNA for the CDR3 is TGTGCCAGCAGCGTAGTGGCAGGGGGCAATAGGAACACCGGGGAGCTGTTTTTT. Its translation: CASSVVAGGNRNTGELFF. The V gene is TRBV9, the J gene TRBJ2-2; 8 bases fit TRBD1. The CDR3 is 18 amino acids. In germline, CDR1 is SGDLS, CDR2 YYNGEE. V gave up 0 bases and J gave up 1 base; unmatched junction bases: 8.

This clone was detected once. The chain is built from TRBV7-6 and TRBJ1-2; perhaps TRBD1 as D (6 bases). Germline-derived CDR1 and CDR2 are SGHVS and FNYEAQ. This CDR3 spans 13 amino acids. V lost 5 bases and J 6 bases, leaving 13 bases between the germline ends. This CDR3 reads CASSPQQGDGYTF. The CDR3 DNA follows: TGTGCCAGCAGCCCACAACAGGGAGATGGCTACACCTTC.

This chain connects TRBV27 to TRBJ2-7; the D gene is possibly TRBD2 (6 bases). V was trimmed by 3 bases and J by 0 bases, leaving 9 bases between them. This CDR3 is 14 amino acids long. CDR1 is MNHEY and CDR2 is SMNVEV in the germline V gene (reference sequence). The CDR3: CASSLEGPSYEQYF. Here the CDR3 DNA reads TGTGCCAGCAGTTTGGAGGGTCCCTCCTACGAGCAGTACTTC.

V is TRBV4-1 and J is TRBJ1-3; D is unclear. The V gene lost 1 base and the J gene lost 0 bases, with 7 bases spanning the gap. This CDR3 has 15 residues. CDR1 and CDR2 from the germline V gene are MGHRA and YSYEKL. CDR3 sequence: CASSQVRSSGNTIYF. The CDR3 bases are TGCGCCAGCAGCCAAGTCCGGAGCTCTGGAAACACCATATATTTT.

This chain joins TRBV6-4 and TRBJ2-1; D might be TRBD2 (5 bases). This CDR3 has 15 amino acids. Germline V lookup: CDR1 MRHNA, CDR2 SNTAGT. V dropped 0 bases and J dropped 10 bases, with 16 bases sitting between them. As DNA, the CDR3 is TGTGCCAGCAGTGACTCCCCCGCTGTTCCGGGGGAGCAGTTCTTC. Protein sequence: CASSDSPAVPGEQFF.

This clone was seen just once. The chain has TRBV27 and TRBJ1-4; TRBD1 might be the D (5 bases). V dropped 1 base and J dropped 5 bases, with 11 bases sitting between them. CDR3 length: 15 residues. Germline values: CDR1 MNHEY, CDR2 SMNVEV (reference sequence). CDR3 protein: CASSLWQGVNEKLFF. The CDR3 nucleotides are TGTGCCAGCAGTTTATGGCAGGGTGTGAATGAAAAACTGTTTTTT.

The chain recombines TRBV6-5 with TRBJ2-5, with 12 positions matching TRBD2. Germline V gives CDR1 MNHEY, CDR2 SVGAGI. The V and J ends lost 6 bases and 4 bases, in that order; junction bases with no gene match: 3. The CDR3 totals 14 residues. CDR3 DNA: TGTGCCAGCAGACAACTAGCGGGGGGAGAGACCCAGTACTTC. Protein sequence: CASRQLAGGETQYF.

V gene TRBV7-9 combines with J gene TRBJ1-3; D gene uncertain. V gave up 4 bases and J gave up 5 bases, with 9 bases separating them. The CDR3 length is 13 residues. In germline, CDR1 is SEHNR, CDR2 FQNEAQ (reference sequence). CDR3 in DNA: TGTGCCAGCAGCTCCACAGAGAGAAACACCATATATTTT. It translates to CASSSTERNTIYF.

The gene calls are TRBV7-9 and TRBJ2-5; a weak D match, TRBD2 (6 bases). The ends were cut back, 5 bases at V and 5 bases at J, with 15 bases in the middle. This CDR3 region has 14 residues. The germline V gene has CDR1 SEHNR and CDR2 FQNEAQ (reference sequence). This CDR3 reads CASSTGSGGETQYF. CDR3 DNA: TGTGCCAGCAGCACGGGGAGTGGAGGGGAGACCCAGTACTTC.

The chain recombines TRBV1 with TRBJ1-1; the table's TRBD1 call for D was not verified on the DNA. TRBV1 is listed as a pseudogene. This CDR3 has 13 residues. In DNA form, the CDR3 reads TGCACCAGCAGCCAGGACCAGGGCACTGAAGCTTTCTTT. This sequence encodes CTSSQDQGTEAFF.

The CDR3 loop reads CASGTGGEEQYF. The CDR3 nucleotides read TGTGCCAGCGGGACAGGGGGCGAAGAGCAGTACTTC. The chain joins TRBV2 to TRBJ2-7; 12 bases align to TRBD1. V lost 8 bases and J lost 7; bases outside the gene matches: 3. There are 12 residues in the CDR3. Looked up from germline, CDR1 is SNHLY and CDR2 is FYNNEI.

Concerning this clone itself: A much larger clone is a single base away; this may be a read error. The chain couples TRBV16 to TRBJ1-2; 11 nucleotides agree with TRBD1. V shed 2 bases, J shed 4 bases, and the junction held 0 bases outside the gene matches. This CDR3 contains 14 residues. Germline V gives CDR1 KGHSY, CDR2 FQNENV. The DNA of the CDR3 is TGTGCCAGCAGCCAAGGGACAGGGGGCTATGGCTACACCTTC. Protein: CASSQGTGGYGYTF.

The rearrangement uses TRBV24-1 and TRBJ2-7; 16 bases map to TRBD2. J lost 0 bases, V lost 5 bases, and 12 bases had no gene match. The CDR3 sequence is 20 residues long. CDR1 is KGHDR, CDR2 SFDVKD, per germline. CDR3 residues: CATSGAPGTSGGGSSYEQYF. CDR3 coding DNA: TGTGCCACCAGTGGCGCCCCCGGGACTAGCGGGGGGGGGAGCTCCTACGAGCAGTACTTC.

This rearrangement joins TRBV7-9 to TRBJ1-1; no reliable D call. Germline V lookup: CDR1 SEHNR, CDR2 FQNEAQ (reference sequence). V lost 6 bases, J lost 1 base, and 9 bases lay in between. The length of the CDR3 is 13 residues. The CDR3 region is CASRLTENTEAFF. Written as DNA, the CDR3 is TGTGCCAGCAGATTAACAGAGAACACTGAAGCTTTCTTT. The full variable domain, its missing parts supplied by reference TRBV7-9 and TRBJ1-1, is DTGVSQNPRHKITKRGQNVTFRCDPISEHNRLYWYRQTLGQGPEFLTYFQNEAQLEKSRLLSDRFSAERPKGSFSTLEIQRTEQGDSAMYLCASRLTENTEAFFGQGTRLTVV.

The chain links TRBV14 to TRBJ1-1; D not certain. The CDR3 contains 19 residues. Trimming took off 7 bases at V and 0 bases at J, with 27 bases between the two ends. Germline V CDR1 and CDR2: SGHDN, FVKESK. The CDR3 here is CASTTKLIGPRKMNTEAFF. The CDR3 nucleotides read TGTGCCAGCACCACCAAGCTTATTGGGCCCAGGAAAATGAACACTGAAGCTTTCTTT.

The chain couples TRBV27 to TRBJ1-6; D may be TRBD1 (5 bases). The CDR3 totals 15 residues. Trimming pared 8 bases from V and 7 bases from J, leaving 18 bases between. Looked up from germline, CDR1 is MNHEY and CDR2 is SMNVEV (reference sequence). CDR3 in amino acids: CASGRGATVNSPLHF. CDR3 DNA sequence: TGTGCCAGCGGGCGCGGGGCGACAGTGAATTCACCCCTCCACTTT.

This chain links TRBV7-2 with TRBJ2-1, with D possibly matching TRBD2 (7 bases). Trimming removed 5 bases from V and 6 bases from J, with 14 bases in between. The V gene's germline CDR1 is SGHTA and CDR2 FQGNSA. This CDR3 is built from 14 residues. The CDR3: CASSPSGGRNEQFF. CDR3 sequence (DNA): TGTGCCAGCAGCCCCTCGGGGGGCCGCAATGAGCAGTTCTTC.

The J gene is TRBJ2-5, the V gene TRBV11-3, with 9 bases matching TRBD2. The CDR3 contains 14 residues. Germline lookup yields CDR1 SGHNT and CDR2 YENEEA. The V and J ends lost 5 bases and 3 bases, in that order; junction bases with no gene match: 4. This CDR3 reads CASSQASGEETQYF. The CDR3 bases are TGTGCCAGCAGCCAGGCTAGCGGGGAAGAGACCCAGTACTTC. Filled out from reference TRBV11-3 and TRBJ2-5, the complete variable domain reads EAGVVQSPRYKIIEKKQPVAFWCNPISGHNTLYWYLQNLGQGPELLIRYENEEAVDDSQLPKDRFSAERLKGVDSTLKIQPAELGDSAVYLCASSQASGEETQYFGPGTRLLVL.

This rearrangement joins TRBV5-4 to TRBJ1-2; D perhaps matches TRBD1 (5 bases). Germline loops: CDR1 SGHNT, CDR2 YYREEE (reference sequence). Trimming shortened V by 4 bases and J by 2 bases, and 15 bases separated the two germline ends. The CDR3 runs 15 residues. The CDR3 reads CASSLGGGVNYGYTF. The CDR3 region has the DNA TGTGCCAGCAGCCTGGGAGGAGGGGTAAACTATGGCTACACCTTC.

The chain is built from TRBV19 and TRBJ2-3; D gene ambiguous. Trimming removed 4 bases at V and 5 bases at J, with 7 bases between. CDR1 LNHDA and CDR2 SQIVND come from the germline V gene (reference sequence). This CDR3 is built from 12 residues. The CDR3 region is CASSTLGDTQYF. The CDR3 DNA reads as TGTGCCAGTAGTACCCTAGGAGATACGCAGTATTTT.

The chain recombines TRBV19 with TRBJ1-1; unclear D gene. The germline gives CDR1 LNHDA, CDR2 SQIVND (reference sequence). This CDR3 has 14 residues. V lost 6 bases and J lost 0, with 11 bases in between. The CDR3 coding sequence is TGTGCCAGTAGATCTTCAGGCTTGAACACTGAAGCTTTCTTT. It codes for CASRSSGLNTEAFF. The full variable domain, rest sourced from reference TRBV19 and TRBJ1-1, is DGGITQSPKYLFRKEGQNVTLSCEQNLNHDAMYWYRQDPGQGLRLIYYSQIVNDFQKGDIAEGYSVSREKKESFPLTVTSAQKNPTAFYLCASRSSGLNTEAFFGQGTRLTVV.

J is TRBJ2-5 and V is TRBV7-9; 9 bases fit TRBD2. The CDR3 length is 17 residues. The germline CDR1 and CDR2 sequences are SEHNR and FQNEAQ (reference sequence). V was clipped by 1 base and J by 2 bases; unmatched bases: 8. DNA of the CDR3: TGTGCCAGCAGCTTAGGCCAAGCGGGGGGAACACAAGAGACCCAGTACTTC. The encoded protein is CASSLGQAGGTQETQYF.

CDR3 sequence (DNA): TGTGCCAGCAGCTTAGATGGACAGCGGGAAGCTTTCTTT. Protein: CASSLDGQREAFF. V and J are TRBV11-3 and TRBJ1-1, with a weak D call TRBD1 (6 bases). CDR1 is SGHNT and CDR2 is YENEEA in the germline V gene. Trimming left V 0 bases short and J 8 bases short, with 10 bases between. The CDR3 spans 13 residues.